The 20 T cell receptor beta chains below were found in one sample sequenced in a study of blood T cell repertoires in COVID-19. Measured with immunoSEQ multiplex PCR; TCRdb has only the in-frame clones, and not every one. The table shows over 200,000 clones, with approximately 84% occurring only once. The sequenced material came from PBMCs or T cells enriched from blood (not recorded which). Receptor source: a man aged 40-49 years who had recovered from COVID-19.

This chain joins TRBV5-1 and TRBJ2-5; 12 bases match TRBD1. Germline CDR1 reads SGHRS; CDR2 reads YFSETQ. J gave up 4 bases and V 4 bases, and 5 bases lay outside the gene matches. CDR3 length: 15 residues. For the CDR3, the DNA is TGCGCCAGCAGCCCGGGACAGGGGGCGGTAGAGACCCAGTACTTC. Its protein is CASSPGQGAVETQYF.

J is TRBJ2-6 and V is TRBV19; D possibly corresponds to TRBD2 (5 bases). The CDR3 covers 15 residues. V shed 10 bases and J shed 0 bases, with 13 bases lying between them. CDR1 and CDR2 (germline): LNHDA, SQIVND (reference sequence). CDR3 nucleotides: TGTGCCACCTCCGGCGGGTTCTCTGGGGCCAACGTCCTGACTTTC. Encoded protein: CATSGGFSGANVLTF.

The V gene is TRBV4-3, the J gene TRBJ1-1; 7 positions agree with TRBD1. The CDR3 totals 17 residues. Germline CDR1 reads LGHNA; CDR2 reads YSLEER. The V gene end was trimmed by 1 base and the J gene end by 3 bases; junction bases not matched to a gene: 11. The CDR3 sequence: CASSQGGSGGIYTEAFF. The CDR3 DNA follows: TGCGCCAGCAGCCAAGGAGGATCAGGGGGAATATACACTGAAGCTTTCTTT.

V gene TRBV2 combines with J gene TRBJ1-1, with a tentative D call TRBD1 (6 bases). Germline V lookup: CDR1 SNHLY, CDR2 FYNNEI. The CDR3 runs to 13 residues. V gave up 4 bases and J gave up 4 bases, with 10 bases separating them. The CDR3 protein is CASSAGVLTEAFF. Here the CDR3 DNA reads TGTGCCAGCAGTGCAGGGGTTCTCACTGAAGCTTTCTTT. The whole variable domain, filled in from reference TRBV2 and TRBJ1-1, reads EPEVTQTPSHQVTQMGQEVILRCVPISNHLYFYWYRQILGQKVEFLVSFYNNEISEKSEIFDDQFSVERPDGSNFTLKIRSTKLEDSAMYFCASSAGVLTEAFFGQGTRLTVV.

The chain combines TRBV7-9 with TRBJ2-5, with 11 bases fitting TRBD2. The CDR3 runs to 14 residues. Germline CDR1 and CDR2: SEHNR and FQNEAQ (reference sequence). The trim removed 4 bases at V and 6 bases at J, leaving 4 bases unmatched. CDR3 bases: TGTGCCAGCAGCTCTACTAGCGGGAGTAAGACCCAGTACTTC. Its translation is CASSSTSGSKTQYF.

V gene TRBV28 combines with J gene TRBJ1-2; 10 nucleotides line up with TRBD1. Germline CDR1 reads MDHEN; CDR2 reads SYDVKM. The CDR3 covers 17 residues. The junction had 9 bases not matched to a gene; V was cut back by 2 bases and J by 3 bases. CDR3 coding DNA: TGTGCCAGCAGTTTAGGGGGACAGGGGTTGCTTCACTATGGCTACACCTTC. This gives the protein CASSLGGQGLLHYGYTF.

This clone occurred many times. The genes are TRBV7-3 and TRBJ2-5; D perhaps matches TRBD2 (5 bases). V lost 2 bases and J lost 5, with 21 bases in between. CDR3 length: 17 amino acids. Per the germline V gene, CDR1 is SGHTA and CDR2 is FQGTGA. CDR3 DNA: TGTGCCAGCAGCTTAGGATCCGGGATATCAACCCAGGAGACCCAGTACTTC. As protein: CASSLGSGISTQETQYF.

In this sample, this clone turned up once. Written as DNA, the CDR3 is TGTGCCATCAGGGGGACAGGGATCTTCAATGAGCAGTTCTTC. Translating it yields CAIRGTGIFNEQFF. This chain joins TRBV10-3 and TRBJ2-1, with TRBD1 matching over 9 bases. The CDR3 contains 14 residues. Losses at the gene ends were 6 bases for V and 6 bases for J; bases not matched to a gene: 6. Looked up from germline, CDR1 is ENHRY and CDR2 is SYGVKD.

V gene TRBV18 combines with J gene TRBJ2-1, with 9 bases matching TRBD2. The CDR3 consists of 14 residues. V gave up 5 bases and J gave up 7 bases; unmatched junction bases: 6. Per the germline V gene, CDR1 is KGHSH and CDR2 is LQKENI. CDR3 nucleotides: TGTGCCAGCTCAAGACTAGCGGTGGGGAATGAGCAGTTCTTC. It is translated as CASSRLAVGNEQFF. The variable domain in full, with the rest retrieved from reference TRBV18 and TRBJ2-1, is NAGVMQNPRHLVRRRGQEARLRCSPMKGHSHVYWYRQLPEEGLKFMVYLQKENIIDESGMPKERFSAEFPKEGPSILRIQQVVRGDSAAYFCASSRLAVGNEQFFGPGTRLTVL.

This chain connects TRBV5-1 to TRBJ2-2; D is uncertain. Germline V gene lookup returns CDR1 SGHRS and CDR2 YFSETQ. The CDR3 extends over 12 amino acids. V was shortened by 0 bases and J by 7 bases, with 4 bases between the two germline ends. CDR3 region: CASSLAGGELFF. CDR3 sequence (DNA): TGCGCCAGCAGCTTGGCGGGCGGGGAGCTGTTTTTT.

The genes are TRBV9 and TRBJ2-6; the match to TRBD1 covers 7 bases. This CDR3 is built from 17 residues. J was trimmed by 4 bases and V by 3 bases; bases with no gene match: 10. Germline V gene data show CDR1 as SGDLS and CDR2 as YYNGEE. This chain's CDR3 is CASSETGPAEGANVLTF. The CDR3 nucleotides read TGTGCCAGCAGCGAGACAGGGCCCGCGGAAGGGGCCAACGTCCTGACTTTC. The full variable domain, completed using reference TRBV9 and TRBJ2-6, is DSGVTQTPKHLITATGQRVTLRCSPRSGDLSVYWYQQSLDQGLQFLIQYYNGEERAKGNILERFSAQQFPDLHSELNLSSLELGDSALYFCASSETGPAEGANVLTFGAGSRLTVL.

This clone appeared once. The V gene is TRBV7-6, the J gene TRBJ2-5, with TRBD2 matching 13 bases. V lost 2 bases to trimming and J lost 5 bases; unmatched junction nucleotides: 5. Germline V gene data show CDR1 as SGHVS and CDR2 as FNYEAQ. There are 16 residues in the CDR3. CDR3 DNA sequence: TGTGCCAGCAGCTTAACTAGCGGGGGGGCCGGGGAGACCCAGTACTTC. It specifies CASSLTSGGAGETQYF.

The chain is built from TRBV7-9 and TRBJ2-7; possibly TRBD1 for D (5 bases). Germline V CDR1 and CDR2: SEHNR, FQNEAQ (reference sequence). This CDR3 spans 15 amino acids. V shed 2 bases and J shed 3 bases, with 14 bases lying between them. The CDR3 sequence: CASSLLDSPFYEQYF. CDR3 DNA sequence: TGTGCCAGCAGCTTATTAGACAGTCCGTTCTACGAGCAGTACTTC.

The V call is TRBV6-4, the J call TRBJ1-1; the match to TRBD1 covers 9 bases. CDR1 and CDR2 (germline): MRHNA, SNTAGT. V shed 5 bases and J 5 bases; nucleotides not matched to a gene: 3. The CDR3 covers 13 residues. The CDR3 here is CASSPDRGTEAFF. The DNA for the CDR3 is TGTGCCAGCAGTCCCGACAGGGGGACTGAAGCTTTCTTT.

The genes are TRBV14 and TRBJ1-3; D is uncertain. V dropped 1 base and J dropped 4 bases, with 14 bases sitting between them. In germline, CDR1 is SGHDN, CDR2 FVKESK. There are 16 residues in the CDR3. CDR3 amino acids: CASSQGTRHPGNTIYF. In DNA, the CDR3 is TGTGCCAGCAGCCAAGGTACGCGACACCCGGGAAACACCATATATTTT. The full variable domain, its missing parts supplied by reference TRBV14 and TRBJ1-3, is EAGVTQFPSHSVIEKGQTVTLRCDPISGHDNLYWYRRVMGKEIKFLLHFVKESKQDESGMPNNRFLAERTGGTYSTLKVQPAELEDSGVYFCASSQGTRHPGNTIYFGEGSWLTVV.

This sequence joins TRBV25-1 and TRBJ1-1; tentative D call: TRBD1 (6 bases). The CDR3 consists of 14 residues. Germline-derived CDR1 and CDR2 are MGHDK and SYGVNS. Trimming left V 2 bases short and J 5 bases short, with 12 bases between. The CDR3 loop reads CASSERGARTEAFF. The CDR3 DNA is TGTGCCAGCAGTGAACGGGGGGCACGGACTGAAGCTTTCTTT.

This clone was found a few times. The CDR3 spells CASSLYTGAYEQYF. The CDR3 DNA reads TGTGCCAGCAGCTTATACACGGGAGCCTACGAGCAGTACTTC. The chain uses TRBV11-1 and TRBJ2-7; D is possibly TRBD2 (6 bases). This CDR3 spans 14 amino acids. Germline values: CDR1 SGHAT, CDR2 FQDESV (reference sequence). V dropped 2 bases and J dropped 2 bases, with 10 bases sitting between them. Based on the CDR3 plus reference TRBV11-1 and TRBJ2-7, the full variable domain is EAEVAQSPRYKITEKSQAVAFWCDPISGHATLYWYRQILGQGPELLVQFQDESVVDDSQLPKDRFSAERLKGVDSTLKIQPAELGDSAMYLCASSLYTGAYEQYFGPGTRLTVT.

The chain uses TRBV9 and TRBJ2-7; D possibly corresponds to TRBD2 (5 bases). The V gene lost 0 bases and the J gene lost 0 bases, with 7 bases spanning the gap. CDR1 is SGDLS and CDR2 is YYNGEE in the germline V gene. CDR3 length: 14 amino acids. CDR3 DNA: TGTGCCAGCAGCGTAGCGGGGTACTCCTACGAGCAGTACTTC. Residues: CASSVAGYSYEQYF.

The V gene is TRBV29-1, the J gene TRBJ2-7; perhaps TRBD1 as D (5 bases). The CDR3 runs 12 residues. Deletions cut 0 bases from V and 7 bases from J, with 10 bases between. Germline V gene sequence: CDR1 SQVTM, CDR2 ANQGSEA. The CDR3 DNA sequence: TGCAGCGTTGAAGAGGGTAAGGGGGAGCAGTACTTC. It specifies CSVEEGKGEQYF.

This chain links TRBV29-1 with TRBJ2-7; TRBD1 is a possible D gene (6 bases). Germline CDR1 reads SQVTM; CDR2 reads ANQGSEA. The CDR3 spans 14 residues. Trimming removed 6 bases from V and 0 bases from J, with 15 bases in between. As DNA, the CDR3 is TGCAGCGTCGTTAGACAGGATCACTCCTACGAGCAGTACTTC. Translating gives CSVVRQDHSYEQYF.